This T cell receptor beta chain was identified during a study of T cell responses to AZD1222 COVID-19 vaccine. The study, taken as a whole, reports: Spike-specific TCR breadth rose after two AZD1222 doses, and depth rose as well. Regions 160-218 and 743-854 held dominance among vaccine-associated CD4 TCRs, which spanned spike.

The germline V gene encodes CDR1 MGHRA and CDR2 YSYEKL. The CDR3 contains 14 residues. The V end was cut by 10 bases, the J end by 0 bases, with 14 bases between. This clone was observed a single time. Its antigen is unidentified. The table came from immunoSEQ multiplex PCR; TCRdb's copy has only in-frame clones and leaves some out. This table has some 110,000 clones, roughly nine tenths appearing once. The chain couples TRBV4-1 to TRBJ2-3, with D tentatively TRBD1 or TRBD2 (6 bases each). This TCR was sampled from an adult in good health. The material was peripheral blood, obtained on day 0 of AZD1222 vaccination. The CDR3 sequence: CATSRGTSTDTQYF. In DNA form, the CDR3 reads TGCGCCACCAGTAGGGGGACTAGCACAGATACGCAGTATTTT.